The 10 T cell receptor beta chains reported below all come from one sample, sequenced in a study of blood T cell repertoires in COVID-19. The repertoire was sequenced with immunoSEQ multiplex PCR; TCRdb's copy has only in-frame clones and lacks some. The sample shows roughly 180,000 clones, less than 85% of them seen only once. The sample was peripheral blood. The receptors come from a woman older than 75 with active or convalescent COVID-19.

The chain combines TRBV5-1 with TRBJ1-4; D might be TRBD1 (5 bases). V shed 9 bases and J shed 3 bases, with 18 bases lying between them. Germline assignment: CDR1 SGHRS and CDR2 YFSETQ. This CDR3 has 15 residues. CDR3 sequence reads: CATSLLGTSNEKLFF. CDR3 DNA: TGCGCCACCTCCCTTCTCGGGACTTCTAATGAAAAACTGTTTTTT.

The chain uses TRBV7-9 and TRBJ2-7; D is ambiguous. Per the germline V gene, CDR1 is SEHNR and CDR2 is FQNEAQ (reference sequence). The ends were cut back, 5 bases at V and 0 bases at J, with 5 bases in the middle. The CDR3 sequence is 12 residues long. CDR3 sequence: CASSPVSYEQYF. Here the CDR3 DNA reads TGTGCCAGCAGCCCTGTCTCCTACGAGCAGTACTTC.

This chain connects TRBV7-9 to TRBJ2-2, with 8 positions matching TRBD1. V shed 1 base, J shed 5 bases, and the junction held 3 bases outside the gene matches. The CDR3 is 15 amino acids. Germline-derived CDR1 and CDR2 are SEHNR and FQNEAQ (reference sequence). The CDR3 region has the DNA TGTGCCAGCAGCTTAGTTTGGACAGGGACCGGGGAGCTGTTTTTT. Translation gives CASSLVWTGTGELFF.

CDR3 protein: CASSSSIRDRPEQYF. DNA for the CDR3: TGTGCCAGCTCGTCGAGTATCCGGGACAGGCCAGAGCAGTACTTC. The rearrangement joins TRBV18 to TRBJ2-7; 8 bases match TRBD1. The J segment lost 7 bases and the V segment lost 6 bases, leaving 14 bases of the junction unmatched. The CDR3 contains 15 residues. CDR1 is KGHSH and CDR2 is LQKENI in the germline V gene.

The count of this clone is one. This sequence joins TRBV19 and TRBJ2-7; D unclear. Germline V gene data show CDR1 as LNHDA and CDR2 as SQIVND (reference sequence). Between the trimmed V and J ends, which lost 3 bases and 2 bases, there was a span of 11 bases. This CDR3 spans 14 amino acids. As DNA, the CDR3 is TGTGCCAGTAGTATGCAAGCTCCCACCTACGAGCAGTACTTC. This encodes CASSMQAPTYEQYF.

This clone came up a few times. The rearrangement uses TRBV28 and TRBJ1-5; possible D gene TRBD1, 5 bases. This CDR3 comprises 15 residues. V gave up 8 bases and J gave up 7 bases, with 21 bases separating them. CDR1 is MDHEN and CDR2 is SYDVKM in the germline V gene. The CDR3 region has the DNA TGTGCCAGCTTCTCCCAGGACAAGGTGGTACAGCCCCAGCATTTT. The encoded protein is CASFSQDKVVQPQHF.

The V and J genes are TRBV19 and TRBJ2-1, with a weak D call TRBD1 (5 bases). This CDR3 contains 15 residues. The germline gives CDR1 LNHDA, CDR2 SQIVND (reference sequence). Trimming pared 1 base from V and 2 bases from J, leaving 9 bases between. CDR3 in amino acids: CASSIGQSAYNEQFF. The CDR3 DNA sequence: TGTGCCAGTAGTATAGGACAGTCAGCCTACAATGAGCAGTTCTTC.

The CDR3 reads CASSLNSEEAFF. In DNA form, the CDR3 reads TGTGCCAGCAGCTTAAACTCGGAGGAGGCTTTCTTT. The rearrangement links TRBV7-3 to TRBJ1-1; D is undetermined. Trimming shortened V by 1 base and J by 11 bases, and 11 bases separated the two germline ends. This CDR3 has 12 residues. Germline V gene data show CDR1 as SGHTA and CDR2 as FQGTGA.

The V gene is TRBV18, the J gene TRBJ2-1; TRBD1 aligns across 7 bases. V shed 6 bases, J shed 2 bases, and the junction held 10 bases outside the gene matches. The germline gives CDR1 KGHSH, CDR2 LQKENI. The CDR3 runs 16 residues. Written as DNA, the CDR3 is TGTGCCAGCTCCCGCCGGACAGGAAAACCCTACAATGAGCAGTTCTTC. This gives the protein CASSRRTGKPYNEQFF.

The genes are TRBV18 and TRBJ2-1; maybe TRBD1 (6 bases). The CDR3 sequence is 16 residues long. The V and J ends lost 0 bases and 3 bases respectively, with 12 bases between them. CDR1 and CDR2 (germline): KGHSH, LQKENI. As DNA, the CDR3 is TGTGCCAGCTCACCACCTGCTCAGGGGCTCTACAATGAGCAGTTCTTC. Its translation is CASSPPAQGLYNEQFF.